The rows below give T cell receptor beta chains drawn from one sample of a study of CD8+ T cells in alopecia areata. The data were produced by immunoSEQ multiplex PCR, yet TCRdb's version contains in-frame clones alone and is incomplete. The sample has more than 90,000 clones; more than 30% are singletons. The sequenced material came from CD4+ T cells sorted from blood. The receptors derive from a human donor with alopecia areata. Each CDR3 is given with its conserved first and last residue. The D gene is left open where the match is weak. The size entry is marked missing in some rows and otherwise reads once, few, many or a size class.

v_gene: TRBV29-1
abundance: few
d_gene: -
j_gene: TRBJ2-5
CDR3nt: TGCAGCGTCACACTTCGTAGAGCTTTAGAGACCCAGTACTTC
CDR3aa: CSVTLRRALETQYF

v_gene: TRBV7-8
abundance: once
d_gene: -
j_gene: TRBJ2-1
CDR3nt: TGTGCCAGCAGCCAACGCGTGAGTGAGCAGTTCTTC
CDR3aa: CASSQRVSEQFF

v_gene: TRBV29-1
abundance: -
d_gene: -
j_gene: TRBJ1-2
CDR3nt: TGCAGCGTTGAAGATCGCGGCAGGGGTAACTATGGCTACACCTTC
CDR3aa: CSVEDRGRGNYGYTF

v_gene: TRBV7-3
abundance: once
d_gene: TRBD1
j_gene: TRBJ2-2
CDR3nt: TGTGCCAGCAGCAACAGACAGGGGGCGGGCGGGGAGCTGTTTTTT
CDR3aa: CASSNRQGAGGELFF

v_gene: TRBV18
abundance: -
d_gene: TRBD1
j_gene: TRBJ2-1
CDR3nt: TGTGCCAGCTCACCGGAAACTTGGACAGGGGGCCCCCACAATGAGCAGTTCTTC
CDR3aa: CASSPETWTGGPHNEQFF

v_gene: TRBV29-1
abundance: few
d_gene: TRBD1
j_gene: TRBJ1-5
CDR3nt: TGCAGCGTCGAGGGACAGACCTCAGGGACCCAGCATTTT
CDR3aa: CSVEGQTSGTQHF

v_gene: TRBV29-1
abundance: few
d_gene: -
j_gene: TRBJ1-3
CDR3nt: TGCAGCGTAGGTAAAGAGAGCTCTGGAAACACCATATATTTT
CDR3aa: CSVGKESSGNTIYF

v_gene: TRBV28
abundance: -
d_gene: TRBD2
j_gene: TRBJ2-5
CDR3nt: TGTGCCAGCAGTCTTCGGACATCATTTAGCGGGATCCTGCGAGAGACCCAGTACTTC
CDR3aa: CASSLRTSFSGILRETQYF

v_gene: TRBV7-6
abundance: few
d_gene: -
j_gene: TRBJ2-5
CDR3nt: TGTGCCAGCAGCTTAGGCCCCCAAGAGACCCAGTACTTC
CDR3aa: CASSLGPQETQYF

v_gene: TRBV11-2
abundance: -
d_gene: TRBD1
j_gene: TRBJ1-1
CDR3nt: TGTGCCAGCAGCTTCGGGACAGGGGGGTACACTGAAGCTTTCTTT
CDR3aa: CASSFGTGGYTEAFF

v_gene: TRBV29-1
abundance: -
d_gene: -
j_gene: TRBJ2-5
CDR3nt: TGCGAAGGTTCGGCCGAGACCCAGTACTTC
CDR3aa: CEGSAETQYF

v_gene: TRBV28
abundance: few
d_gene: TRBD1
j_gene: TRBJ1-2
CDR3nt: TGTGCCAGCAGTCCAGCCGGGACAGGGGGCCTCGTCTATGGCTACACCTTC
CDR3aa: CASSPAGTGGLVYGYTF

v_gene: TRBV7-2
abundance: -
d_gene: -
j_gene: TRBJ2-5
CDR3nt: TGTGCCAGCAGCTGGAGAGCGTCCCGGCTCCAAGAGACCCAGTACTTC
CDR3aa: CASSWRASRLQETQYF

v_gene: TRBV7-9
abundance: -
d_gene: -
j_gene: TRBJ2-1
CDR3nt: TGTGCCATCTCGGGGCCGCAGCTGGACGGTGGGATGATGGCCTATGAGCAGTTCTTC
CDR3aa: CAISGPQLDGGMMAYEQFF

v_gene: TRBV6-6
abundance: few
d_gene: -
j_gene: TRBJ2-5
CDR3nt: TGTGCCAGCAGACCATCCGAGCCAGAGACCCAGTACTTC
CDR3aa: CASRPSEPETQYF

v_gene: TRBV5-1
abundance: few
d_gene: TRBD1
j_gene: TRBJ2-7
CDR3nt: TGCGCCAGCAGCTTGGAGGGGACAGGTGCCAACGAGCAGTACTTC
CDR3aa: CASSLEGTGANEQYF

v_gene: TRBV28
abundance: -
d_gene: -
j_gene: TRBJ1-2
CDR3nt: TGTGCCAGCAGCAGGGACGTCCGAGGCTACACCTTC
CDR3aa: CASSRDVRGYTF

v_gene: TRBV28
abundance: -
d_gene: TRBD1
j_gene: TRBJ2-5
CDR3nt: TGTGCCACCGGGACAGGGTGGCAAGAGACCCAGTACTTC
CDR3aa: CATGTGWQETQYF

v_gene: TRBV18
abundance: -
d_gene: -
j_gene: TRBJ2-1
CDR3nt: TGTGCCAGCTCACCAGTGGCAGCCTCATACAATGAGCAGTTCTTC
CDR3aa: CASSPVAASYNEQFF

v_gene: TRBV18
abundance: -
d_gene: -
j_gene: TRBJ2-1
CDR3nt: TGTGCCAGCTCATACGAGGTGGGCAGCTACAATGAGCAGTTCTTC
CDR3aa: CASSYEVGSYNEQFF

v_gene: TRBV7-9
abundance: -
d_gene: -
j_gene: TRBJ2-1
CDR3nt: TGTGCCAGCAGCTTAGTCCAGGGTCGAAATGAGCAGTTCTTC
CDR3aa: CASSLVQGRNEQFF

v_gene: TRBV29-1
abundance: few
d_gene: TRBD1
j_gene: TRBJ2-7
CDR3nt: TGCAGCGTCGTAACACAGGGGGCAGGGGAGCAGTACTTC
CDR3aa: CSVVTQGAGEQYF

v_gene: TRBV2
abundance: -
d_gene: -
j_gene: TRBJ1-2
CDR3nt: TGTGCCAGCAGTGTCTGGCAGGGCCAATATGGCTACACCTTC
CDR3aa: CASSVWQGQYGYTF

v_gene: TRBV4-3
abundance: few
d_gene: TRBD2
j_gene: TRBJ2-2
CDR3nt: TGCGCCAGCAGCCAAGAGGGACTAGTGACCGGGGAGCTGTTTTTT
CDR3aa: CASSQEGLVTGELFF

v_gene: TRBV10-3
abundance: -
d_gene: -
j_gene: TRBJ2-7
CDR3nt: TGTGCCATCAACCTACAGGGTCCCCCCTACGAGCAGTACTTC
CDR3aa: CAINLQGPPYEQYF

v_gene: TRBV5-4
abundance: -
d_gene: -
j_gene: TRBJ2-2
CDR3nt: TGTGCCAACAGCTTGGCCTTTCAGCCCGGGGAGCTGTTTTTT
CDR3aa: CANSLAFQPGELFF

v_gene: TRBV29-1
abundance: -
d_gene: -
j_gene: TRBJ1-5
CDR3nt: TGCAGCGTATCCCCACATCAGCCCCAGCATTTT
CDR3aa: CSVSPHQPQHF

v_gene: TRBV29-1
abundance: -
d_gene: -
j_gene: TRBJ1-5
CDR3nt: TGCAGCGTTGGACAGAACAATAATCAGCCCCAGCATTTT
CDR3aa: CSVGQNNNQPQHF

v_gene: TRBV29-1
abundance: -
d_gene: -
j_gene: TRBJ2-5
CDR3nt: TGCAGCGTGAGGGGGGACCAAGAGACCCAGTACTTC
CDR3aa: CSVRGDQETQYF

v_gene: TRBV4-1
abundance: -
d_gene: TRBD1
j_gene: TRBJ2-7
CDR3nt: TGCGCCAGCAGCCCAGGGACAGGGGTCCTCTACGAGCAGTACTTC
CDR3aa: CASSPGTGVLYEQYF

v_gene: TRBV6-4
abundance: -
d_gene: TRBD2
j_gene: TRBJ2-1
CDR3nt: TGTGCCAGCAGTCGGACTAGCGGGAGAGGAGTGGGGGAGCAGTTCTTC
CDR3aa: CASSRTSGRGVGEQFF

v_gene: TRBV27
abundance: -
d_gene: -
j_gene: TRBJ2-5
CDR3nt: TGTGCCAGCAGTAAGGGTACCCAAGAGACCCAGTACTTC
CDR3aa: CASSKGTQETQYF

v_gene: TRBV30
abundance: -
d_gene: -
j_gene: TRBJ1-5
CDR3nt: TGTGCCTGGAGTGTACCGGTGGGGAATGGTCAGCCCCAGCATTTT
CDR3aa: CAWSVPVGNGQPQHF

v_gene: TRBV29-1
abundance: -
d_gene: TRBD1
j_gene: TRBJ2-6
CDR3nt: TGCAGCGTACGACAGGGGGACTCTGGGGCCAACGTCCTGACTTTC
CDR3aa: CSVRQGDSGANVLTF

v_gene: TRBV4-3
abundance: -
d_gene: -
j_gene: TRBJ2-5
CDR3nt: TGCGCCAGCAGCCCGGCATATGACCAAGAGACCCAGTACTTC
CDR3aa: CASSPAYDQETQYF

v_gene: TRBV2
abundance: -
d_gene: -
j_gene: TRBJ2-3
CDR3nt: TGTGCCAGCAGTCTGACCCAAACAGATACGCAGTATTTT
CDR3aa: CASSLTQTDTQYF

v_gene: TRBV28
abundance: -
d_gene: TRBD1
j_gene: TRBJ1-5
CDR3nt: TGTGCCAGCAGCTGGGGACAGGGGCCGACCCAGCATTTT
CDR3aa: CASSWGQGPTQHF

v_gene: TRBV2
abundance: once
d_gene: -
j_gene: TRBJ1-5
CDR3nt: TGTGCCAGCAGTCCACAGGGAAATCAGCCCCAGCATTTT
CDR3aa: CASSPQGNQPQHF

v_gene: TRBV7-6
abundance: -
d_gene: -
j_gene: TRBJ2-5
CDR3nt: TGTGCCAGCAGCTTACAGGCAGGGCAAGAGACCCAGTACTTC
CDR3aa: CASSLQAGQETQYF

v_gene: TRBV5-6
abundance: -
d_gene: TRBD1
j_gene: TRBJ2-5
CDR3nt: TGTGCCAGCAGCCACTCCGGGACAGGAGGCCAAGAGACCCAGTACTTC
CDR3aa: CASSHSGTGGQETQYF

v_gene: TRBV7-2
abundance: few
d_gene: -
j_gene: TRBJ1-1
CDR3nt: TGTGCCAGCAGCTTAGATGGAAATGGATTTGGAGCTTTCTTT
CDR3aa: CASSLDGNGFGAFF

v_gene: TRBV28
abundance: -
d_gene: -
j_gene: TRBJ1-1
CDR3nt: TGTGCCAGCAGTGGGTGGACAAGATCGGACACTGAAGCTTTCTTT
CDR3aa: CASSGWTRSDTEAFF

v_gene: TRBV9
abundance: -
d_gene: -
j_gene: TRBJ2-7
CDR3nt: TGTGCCAGCAGCGTAGCTTCGGGGCTTACGTACGAGCAGTACTTC
CDR3aa: CASSVASGLTYEQYF

v_gene: TRBV9
abundance: -
d_gene: -
j_gene: TRBJ1-2
CDR3nt: TGTGCCAGCAGCCCCACCCTCCTCGGGGGGCGAAACTATGGCTACACCTTC
CDR3aa: CASSPTLLGGRNYGYTF